The rows below give T cell receptor beta chains drawn from one sample of a study of cytomegalovirus exposure and HLA in healthy donors. Using immunoSEQ multiplex PCR, the repertoire was profiled, and TCRdb retains in-frame clones only, with some absent. This sample carries 90,000 or so clones, around 96% of them seen once, and the ten largest clones take roughly 0.8%. Sequencing was carried out using PBMCs. These receptors were collected from a man younger than 30 in good health and CMV-seronegative. Each CDR3 is given with its conserved first and last residue. Fields, in order: CDR3 length, J gene, D gene, clone size, V gene, CDR3 DNA, CDR3 protein. The D gene is left open where the match is weak. Clone size, where shown, is once, few, many, or a class for clones that have expanded.

13	TRBJ2-7	TRBD1	once	TRBV28	TGTGCCAGCAGCGGGACAGGGGCAATCGAGCAGTACTTC	CASSGTGAIEQYF
13	TRBJ1-2	-	-	TRBV30	TGTGCCTGGAGTGTACCGACAGACTATGGCTACACCTTC	CAWSVPTDYGYTF
20	TRBJ2-2	TRBD2	-	TRBV7-7	TGTGCTAGCAGCTTCACGGAGGGGGGGACTAGCGGGAGAGGTACCGGGGAGCTGTTTTTT	CASSFTEGGTSGRGTGELFF
16	TRBJ2-3	-	-	TRBV5-4	TGTGCCAGCAGACTAGACGGGGTAGGCGGCACAGATACGCAGTATTTT	CASRLDGVGGTDTQYF
15	TRBJ2-3	TRBD2	-	TRBV6-1	TGTGCCAGCAGTGAAGTCCTAGCGGGAGGGCCGATTCAGTATTTT	CASSEVLAGGPIQYF
14	TRBJ1-1	TRBD1	once	TRBV10-3	TGTGCCATCATGCGGTCGGGACAGGGCACGGGGGCTTTCTTT	CAIMRSGQGTGAFF
16	TRBJ2-1	-	-	TRBV5-4	TGTGCCAGCAGCTTTCCCCGTCCAGGGGTTCGCAATGAGCAGTTCTTC	CASSFPRPGVRNEQFF
16	TRBJ1-5	-	-	TRBV21-1	TGTGCCAGCAGCATCAACAGGGGGCTGAGCAATCAGCCCCAGCATTTT	CASSINRGLSNQPQHF
17	TRBJ2-5	TRBD1	-	TRBV9	TGTGCCAGCAGCGTATCTGGACAGGGGTTATCGGGGGAGACCCAGTACTTC	CASSVSGQGLSGETQYF
14	TRBJ2-1	TRBD2	-	TRBV10-1	TGCGCCAGCAGTTACGATAGCGGGAACAATGAGCAGTTCTTC	CASSYDSGNNEQFF
15	TRBJ2-1	-	-	TRBV19	TGTGCCAGTAGTATAGATCGAGGGTCTATCAATGAGCAGTTCTTC	CASSIDRGSINEQFF
14	TRBJ2-7	TRBD1	-	TRBV7-9	TGTGCCAGCAGCTCTGGACAGGGGATCAACGAGCAGTACTTC	CASSSGQGINEQYF
13	TRBJ1-2	TRBD1	-	TRBV30	TGTGCCTGGAGTGGACAGGGGGCGGCCGGCTACACCTTC	CAWSGQGAAGYTF
15	TRBJ2-5	-	-	TRBV2	TGTGCCAGCAGTGAATACGGACAGTACCAAGAGACCCAGTACTTC	CASSEYGQYQETQYF
18	TRBJ2-3	TRBD2	-	TRBV28	TGTGCCAGCAGTTTATTTGTCCTAAGGGCGGGAGGCACAGATACGCAGTATTTT	CASSLFVLRAGGTDTQYF
20	TRBJ2-4	-	-	TRBV15	TGTGCCACCAGCAGAGATTTAGGAGGGGGGCGGGAGCTGGGCAAAAACATTCAGTACTTC	CATSRDLGGGRELGKNIQYF
15	TRBJ1-3	-	-	TRBV7-2	TGTGCCAGCGCCCTGGGGGCGGTCAATGGAAACACCATATATTTT	CASALGAVNGNTIYF
12	TRBJ2-3	-	-	TRBV28	TGTGCCAGCAGTTTGAGGGCAGATACGCAGTATTTT	CASSLRADTQYF
15	TRBJ2-1	TRBD2	-	TRBV7-9	TGTGCCAGCAGCCCCCTAGGTGCGGGAGACAATGAGCAGTTCTTC	CASSPLGAGDNEQFF
15	TRBJ2-1	TRBD2	once	TRBV11-1	TGTGCCAGCAGCTTCACTAGCGGGACACACAATGAGCAGTTCTTC	CASSFTSGTHNEQFF
14	TRBJ2-3	-	-	TRBV15	TGTGCCACCAGTTCGAGATTGAACACAGATACGCAGTATTTT	CATSSRLNTDTQYF
19	TRBJ1-2	TRBD1	-	TRBV7-2	TGTGCCAGCAGCTTAGGCCCGACAGGGGGTAGTTCTCAGAACTATGGCTACACCTTC	CASSLGPTGGSSQNYGYTF
19	TRBJ2-1	TRBD2	-	TRBV13	TGTGCCAGCAGCTTATCACTAGCGGGAGGCCTAAGCTCCTACAATGAGCAGTTCTTC	CASSLSLAGGLSSYNEQFF
17	TRBJ1-5	TRBD1	-	TRBV19	TGTGCCAGTAGTATTATTGGACAGGGGGAGGGCAATCAGCCCCAGCATTTT	CASSIIGQGEGNQPQHF
15	TRBJ2-3	-	-	TRBV15	TGTGCCACCAGCAGAGCGGGATACACGGGAGATACGCAGTATTTT	CATSRAGYTGDTQYF
14	TRBJ1-2	-	-	TRBV7-2	TGTGCCAGCAGCTTAGTGACACTGAACTATGGCTACACCTTC	CASSLVTLNYGYTF
13	TRBJ2-1	TRBD2	-	TRBV14	TGTGCCAGCAGCCAAGTTGAGGCGGGAGGACAGTTCTTC	CASSQVEAGGQFF
14	TRBJ2-6	-	-	TRBV10-3	TGTGCCATCACCGGAGGAGGTGGGGCCAACGTCCTGACTTTC	CAITGGGGANVLTF
14	TRBJ1-3	-	-	TRBV30	TGTGCCTGGGTTAGGGAGAGCTTCGGAAACACCATATATTTT	CAWVRESFGNTIYF
18	TRBJ2-3	-	-	TRBV5-6	TGTGCCAGCAGCTTGGTGTTGGCGGGGGCCCTACCCACAGATACGCAGTATTTT	CASSLVLAGALPTDTQYF
19	TRBJ2-7	TRBD1	once	TRBV23-1	TGCGCCAGCAGTCAATTGGCCCCCGCACGGACAGGGACTCGTTACGAGCAGTACTTC	CASSQLAPARTGTRYEQYF
14	TRBJ2-5	TRBD2	-	TRBV5-1	TGCGCCAGCAGCTTGGACGGGGGGTCGAAGACCCAGTACTTC	CASSLDGGSKTQYF
14	TRBJ2-3	TRBD2	once	TRBV13	TGTGCCAGCACGAGGACTAGCGGGAGTGATACGCAGTATTTT	CASTRTSGSDTQYF
16	TRBJ2-4	TRBD2	-	TRBV7-2	TGTGCCAGCAGCTTGGGACTAGCGGGAGGCGAACACATTCAGTACTTC	CASSLGLAGGEHIQYF
15	TRBJ1-5	-	-	TRBV9	TGTGCCAGCAGCCCCCTCGGGGGGCGGGGACAGCCCCAGCATTTT	CASSPLGGRGQPQHF
17	TRBJ2-5	-	-	TRBV11-3	TGTGCCAGCAGCTTAATTCAGAAAGAGGGAGGAGGAGAGACCCAGTACTTC	CASSLIQKEGGGETQYF
16	TRBJ1-4	-	-	TRBV7-8	TGTGCCAGCAGCTTAGCGTCTGGCAGTTCTAATGAAAAACTGTTTTTT	CASSLASGSSNEKLFF
15	TRBJ1-5	-	-	TRBV19	TGTGCCAGTAGTATGCAAGACAGGCTGAATCAGCCCCAGCATTTT	CASSMQDRLNQPQHF
14	TRBJ2-7	TRBD2	-	TRBV2	TGTGCCAGCCCGCGTACTAGCGGGAGTTACGAGCAGTACTTC	CASPRTSGSYEQYF